The next 25 T cell receptor beta chains were all read from a single sample in a study of shared clonotypes between healthy human individuals. TCRdb keeps only in-frame clones here, not all; method: immunoSEQ multiplex PCR. The data hold hundreds of thousands of clones, with 73% observed a single time. The sequenced sample consisted of memory CD4+ T cells sorted from blood. The subset is: CD45RA-negative fraction. These receptors came from a woman aged 25 to 39 in good health.

CDR3 protein: CASSSLPGQSTDTQYF. In DNA form, the CDR3 reads TGTGCCAGCAGTTCCCTGCCGGGACAGAGCACAGATACGCAGTATTTT. V usage is TRBV28 and J usage is TRBJ2-3; TRBD1 agrees at 7 bases. V lost 4 bases, J lost 0 bases, and 7 bases stayed unmatched. This CDR3 region has 16 residues. Germline lookup yields CDR1 MDHEN and CDR2 SYDVKM.

This chain joins TRBV27 and TRBJ2-7; D is unresolved. V lost 7 bases and J 5 bases, leaving 18 bases between the germline ends. The CDR3 has 14 amino acids. CDR1 is MNHEY and CDR2 is SMNVEV in the germline V gene (reference sequence). The CDR3 loop reads CASKGISPPDEQYF. The DNA for the CDR3 is TGTGCCAGCAAGGGAATTAGCCCTCCTGACGAGCAGTACTTC.

The chain combines TRBV6-5 with TRBJ2-1; 7 nucleotides align to TRBD1. The V and J ends lost 6 bases and 6 bases, in that order; junction bases with no gene match: 8. Germline CDR1 is MNHEY and CDR2 is SVGAGI. The CDR3 is 14 amino acids. CDR3 coding DNA: TGTGCCAGCAGGAGCCCCGGGACAGTCAATGAGCAGTTCTTC. Its translation: CASRSPGTVNEQFF.

This clone has only a few counts. J is TRBJ1-2 and V is TRBV7-9; D gene uncertain. The germline V and J ends were trimmed by 5 bases and 6 bases, with 22 bases remaining between them. The CDR3 is made up of 16 amino acids. CDR1 and CDR2 (germline): SEHNR, FQNEAQ (reference sequence). CDR3 nucleotides: TGTGCCAGCAGCCTGTTAGCCGGGCAAATAGGGAATGGCTACACCTTC. This sequence encodes CASSLLAGQIGNGYTF. Using reference TRBV7-9 and TRBJ1-2 for the parts outside the CDR3, the full variable domain is DTGVSQNPRHKITKRGQNVTFRCDPISEHNRLYWYRQTLGQGPEFLTYFQNEAQLEKSRLLSDRFSAERPKGSFSTLEIQRTEQGDSAMYLCASSLLAGQIGNGYTFGSGTRLTVV.

The chain joins TRBV14 to TRBJ2-7; TRBD2 agrees at 7 bases. Unmatched junction bases numbered 10, after V lost 0 bases and J lost 5 bases. The CDR3 extends over 16 amino acids. Germline lookup yields CDR1 SGHDN and CDR2 FVKESK. The CDR3 sequence is CASSQDRWTRMNEQYF. Here the CDR3 DNA reads TGTGCCAGCAGCCAAGATCGCTGGACTAGGATGAACGAGCAGTACTTC.

This clone was counted only a few times. This sequence joins TRBV5-1 and TRBJ2-1; TRBD1 agrees at 8 bases. Germline assignment: CDR1 SGHRS and CDR2 YFSETQ. V lost 1 base and J lost 8; bases outside the gene matches: 5. The length of the CDR3 is 14 residues. The CDR3 spells CASSLWTGTDEQFF. DNA for the CDR3: TGCGCCAGCAGCTTGTGGACAGGGACCGATGAGCAGTTCTTC.

In DNA, the CDR3 is TGTGCCAGCAGTGAGTGGGTTGCCGAGCAGTACTTC. This gives the protein CASSEWVAEQYF. The chain uses TRBV2 and TRBJ2-7; D ambiguous. Trimming pared 3 bases from V and 6 bases from J, leaving 9 bases between. Looked up from germline, CDR1 is SNHLY and CDR2 is FYNNEI. The CDR3 length is 12 residues. Full variable domain (outside the CDR3, taken from reference TRBV2 and TRBJ2-7): EPEVTQTPSHQVTQMGQEVILRCVPISNHLYFYWYRQILGQKVEFLVSFYNNEISEKSEIFDDQFSVERPDGSNFTLKIRSTKLEDSAMYFCASSEWVAEQYFGPGTRLTVT.

As DNA, the CDR3 is TGCGCCAGCAGATTTCTAACAGGGGTCTACGAGCAGTACTTC. Protein: CASRFLTGVYEQYF. The rearrangement uses TRBV5-1 and TRBJ2-7; 7 nucleotides align to TRBD1. This CDR3 comprises 14 residues. Losses at the gene ends were 5 bases for V and 3 bases for J; bases not matched to a gene: 8. CDR1 is SGHRS and CDR2 is YFSETQ in the germline V gene.

The chain has TRBV19 and TRBJ1-1; TRBD1 matches 7 bases. The junction had 6 bases not matched to a gene; V was cut back by 3 bases and J by 11 bases. This CDR3 has 12 residues. Germline V gene data show CDR1 as LNHDA and CDR2 as SQIVND (reference sequence). The CDR3 here is CASSMERGQAFF. CDR3 nucleotides: TGTGCCAGTAGTATGGAAAGGGGGCAGGCTTTCTTT.

The rearrangement uses TRBV6-5 and TRBJ2-7; 7 bases agree with TRBD1. CDR3 length: 15 amino acids. With 4 bases clipped from V and 2 bases from J, the junction kept 8 bases outside the gene matches. CDR1 is MNHEY and CDR2 is SVGAGI in the germline V gene. The CDR3 region is CASSSPGQPPYEQYF. Here the CDR3 DNA reads TGTGCCAGCAGTTCGCCGGGACAGCCTCCCTACGAGCAGTACTTC.

Concerning this clone itself: A junction end diverges from the germline sequence, so it may reflect a read error. The chain uses TRBV7-2 and TRBJ2-7, with 10 nucleotides matching TRBD2. Germline assignment: CDR1 SGHTA and CDR2 FQGNSA. The CDR3 is made up of 15 amino acids. The CDR3 loop is CASSVAGGISYEQYF. In DNA, the CDR3 is TGTGCCAGCAGCGTAGCGGGAGGCATCTCCTACGAGCAGTACTTC.

The V gene is TRBV19, the J gene TRBJ1-3; D remains unclear. With 3 bases removed from V and 0 bases from J, the gap between germline ends came to 9 bases. Germline-derived CDR1 and CDR2 are LNHDA and SQIVND (reference sequence). The CDR3 covers 15 residues. The CDR3 coding sequence is TGTGCCAGTAGTATTGGCCGCGGCTCTGGAAACACCATATATTTT. Translating it yields CASSIGRGSGNTIYF. Full variable domain (rest looked up from reference TRBV19 and TRBJ1-3): DGGITQSPKYLFRKEGQNVTLSCEQNLNHDAMYWYRQDPGQGLRLIYYSQIVNDFQKGDIAEGYSVSREKKESFPLTVTSAQKNPTAFYLCASSIGRGSGNTIYFGEGSWLTVV.

In regard to this clone: A junction boundary mismatches the germline segment, possibly from a read error. This chain links TRBV20-1 with TRBJ1-5; D not certain. The CDR3 sequence is 11 residues long. The germline gives CDR1 DFQATT, CDR2 SNEGSKA (reference sequence). CDR3 sequence (DNA): TGCAGTGCATTCGAAGCTCAGGCCCAGCATTTT. Protein: CSAFEAQAQHF.

The chain combines TRBV5-4 with TRBJ2-3; a weak D match, TRBD1 (6 bases). The CDR3 runs to 14 residues. Germline V CDR1 and CDR2: SGHNT, YYREEE (reference sequence). Trimming removed 5 bases at V and 6 bases at J, with 16 bases between. The DNA for the CDR3 is TGTGCCAGCAGATCCCAACAGGGCGAGGATACGCAGTATTTT. Translated: CASRSQQGEDTQYF.

The chain carries TRBV5-6 and TRBJ1-2, with D uncertain. The CDR3 sequence is 15 residues long. The germline gives CDR1 SGHDT, CDR2 YYEEEE. V lost 8 bases to trimming and J lost 4 bases, with 21 bases between them. In nucleotides, the CDR3 is TGTGCCAGTTTAACTCGCGGGCGGACGTTCTATGGCTACACCTTC. Translating it yields CASLTRGRTFYGYTF. Full variable domain (remainder filled in from reference TRBV5-6 and TRBJ1-2): DAGVTQSPTHLIKTRGQQVTLRCSPKSGHDTVSWYQQALGQGPQFIFQYYEEEERQRGNFPDRFSGHQFPNYSSELNVNALLLGDSALYLCASLTRGRTFYGYTFGSGTRLTVV.

Worth noting for this clone: Other nucleotide sequences in the sample specify the same CDR3. Here the CDR3 reads CASSQGGGYGYTF. Here the CDR3 DNA reads TGTGCCAGCAGTCAAGGGGGTGGCTATGGCTACACCTTC. J is TRBJ1-2 and V is TRBV28, with D perhaps TRBD1 (6 bases). Germline CDR1 is MDHEN and CDR2 is SYDVKM. Trimming stripped 5 bases from V and 4 bases from J, with 11 bases between. The CDR3 sequence is 13 residues long.

The chain recombines TRBV4-1 with TRBJ2-2; 11 nucleotides agree with TRBD2. Germline V CDR1 and CDR2: MGHRA, YSYEKL. There are 16 residues in the CDR3. V lost 5 bases to trimming and J lost 4 bases; unmatched junction nucleotides: 6. The DNA for the CDR3 is TGCGCCAGCAGCGGAACTAGCGGGAGTATCACCGGGGAGCTGTTTTTT. Translation gives CASSGTSGSITGELFF.

This rearrangement joins TRBV11-3 to TRBJ1-1; maybe TRBD1 (5 bases). Trimming removed 5 bases at V and 5 bases at J, with 15 bases between. The CDR3 has 14 amino acids. Germline values: CDR1 SGHNT, CDR2 YENEEA. This CDR3 is CASSRMGEGTEAFF. The CDR3 nucleotides are TGTGCCAGCAGCCGAATGGGGGAGGGGACTGAAGCTTTCTTT.

The chain carries TRBV7-3 and TRBJ2-6, with D unresolved. V lost 5 bases to trimming and J lost 0 bases, with 11 bases between them. CDR1 and CDR2 from the germline V gene are SGHTA and FQGTGA. The CDR3 has 16 residues. This CDR3 is CASSARPISGANVLTF. The CDR3, as DNA: TGTGCCAGCAGCGCTCGACCGATCTCTGGGGCCAACGTCCTGACTTTC.

There are a few counts of this clone. The chain carries TRBV27 and TRBJ2-7; 8 nucleotides line up with TRBD1. CDR3 length equals 14 residues. V was clipped by 7 bases and J by 3 bases; unmatched bases: 8. CDR1 is MNHEY and CDR2 is SMNVEV in the germline V gene (reference sequence). DNA for the CDR3: TGTGCCAGCACCTCAGGGGACAGGATCTACGAGCAGTACTTC. It codes for CASTSGDRIYEQYF.

This chain joins TRBV28 and TRBJ2-7; the match to TRBD2 covers 9 bases. The germline V gene has CDR1 MDHEN and CDR2 SYDVKM. V was pared by 5 bases and J by 4 bases, with 9 bases of the junction left unmatched. The CDR3 is made up of 15 amino acids. As DNA, the CDR3 is TGTGCCAGCAGTCCCGCGGGGGGGGCGTCATACGAGCAGTACTTC. Encoded protein: CASSPAGGASYEQYF.

The V gene is TRBV2, the J gene TRBJ1-4; 7 nucleotides match TRBD1. Germline V gives CDR1 SNHLY, CDR2 FYNNEI. The CDR3 contains 16 residues. Unmatched junction bases numbered 13, after V lost 4 bases and J lost 8 bases. The CDR3 loop reads CASSVEGAGRKEKLFF. In DNA form, the CDR3 reads TGTGCCAGCAGTGTAGAGGGGGCAGGGAGGAAGGAAAAACTGTTTTTT.

The chain couples TRBV5-4 to TRBJ1-1, with TRBD1 identical over 8 bases. The CDR3 extends over 19 amino acids. J gave up 4 bases and V 5 bases, and 22 bases lay outside the gene matches. Germline V CDR1 and CDR2: SGHNT, YYREEE (reference sequence). CDR3 region: CASSLQLLTGGAFGTEAFF. The DNA of the CDR3 is TGTGCCAGCAGTCTCCAACTCCTCACAGGGGGAGCTTTTGGCACTGAAGCTTTCTTT.

V is TRBV6-1 and J is TRBJ2-2; D call uncertain. Germline V gene sequence: CDR1 MNHNS, CDR2 SASEGT. The CDR3 spans 13 residues. The V gene lost 3 bases and the J gene lost 2 bases, with 4 bases spanning the gap. CDR3 loop: CASSEVNTGELFF. CDR3 DNA sequence: TGTGCCAGCAGTGAGGTAAACACCGGGGAGCTGTTTTTT.

The table lists this clone with a few counts. V and J are TRBV20-1 and TRBJ2-3; no definite D call. This CDR3 has 8 residues. From germline, CDR1 is DFQATT and CDR2 SNEGSKA (reference sequence). The CDR3 coding sequence is TGCAGCTCTGGTACGCAGTATTTT. Amino acids: CSSGTQYF.